The present entry profiles one T cell receptor beta chain with its context. Its antigen is currently unknown. Here immunoSEQ multiplex PCR was the method, and the copy in TCRdb shows in-frame clones only, minus some. The sample lists some 240,000 clones, around four fifths occurring once. Trimming left V 3 bases short and J 7 bases short, with 16 bases between. Germline values: CDR1 SGHTA, CDR2 FQGNSA. The CDR3 is 14 amino acids. The data originate from a study of cytomegalovirus exposure and HLA in healthy donors. General observations from the study: Many donors carried some public TCRs, although rarity characterized most TCR sequences.

The V gene is TRBV7-2, the J gene TRBJ2-7; TRBD1 is a possible D gene (7 bases). The sample comprised PBMCs. This clonotype originated in a woman aged 18-29 years in good health and CMV-seronegative. CDR3 coding DNA: TGTGCCAGCAGCTTGGGCCAGGGGGGTCGTGAGCAGTACTTC. Translated, it gives CASSLGQGGREQYF.